This record concerns one T cell receptor (beta chain) sequence. This entry comes from a study of preoperative IRX-2 immunotherapy in early breast cancer. Profiling relied on immunoSEQ multiplex PCR, and the TCRdb table lists in-frame clones only, not all of them. This table holds almost 35,000 clones, about 95% found once. V was pared by 4 bases and J by 4 bases, with 8 bases of the junction left unmatched. The CDR3 extends over 15 amino acids. Looked up from germline, CDR1 is SGHDN and CDR2 is FVKESK. Treatment: preoperative locoregional IRX-2 cytokine immunotherapy. The chain links TRBV14 to TRBJ1-1; TRBD1 aligns across 8 bases. The origin of this receptor is a human donor with breast cancer. The specimen was taken from a patient treated with IRX-2 immunotherapy. The CDR3 DNA follows: TGTGCCAGCAGCCTCCCAACAGGGGGAATCACTGAAGCTTTCTTT. This gives the protein CASSLPTGGITEAFF. The full variable domain, in which reference TRBV14 and TRBJ1-1 provide the parts outside the CDR3, is EAGVTQFPSHSVIEKGQTVTLRCDPISGHDNLYWYRRVMGKEIKFLLHFVKESKQDESGMPNNRFLAERTGGTYSTLKVQPAELEDSGVYFCASSLPTGGITEAFFGQGTRLTVV.